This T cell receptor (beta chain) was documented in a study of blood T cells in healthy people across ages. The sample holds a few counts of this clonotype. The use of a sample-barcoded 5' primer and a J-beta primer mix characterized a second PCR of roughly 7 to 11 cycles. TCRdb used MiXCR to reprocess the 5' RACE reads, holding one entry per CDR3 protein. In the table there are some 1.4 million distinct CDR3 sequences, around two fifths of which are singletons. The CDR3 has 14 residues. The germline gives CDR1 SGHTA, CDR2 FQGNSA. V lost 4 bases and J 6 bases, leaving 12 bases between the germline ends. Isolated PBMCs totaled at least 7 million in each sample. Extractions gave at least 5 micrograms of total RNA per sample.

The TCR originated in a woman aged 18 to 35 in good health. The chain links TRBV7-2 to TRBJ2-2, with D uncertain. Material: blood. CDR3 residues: CASSSRLLAGELFF. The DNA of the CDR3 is TGTGCCAGCAGCTCTAGGTTGCTAGCCGGGGAGCTGTTTTTT.